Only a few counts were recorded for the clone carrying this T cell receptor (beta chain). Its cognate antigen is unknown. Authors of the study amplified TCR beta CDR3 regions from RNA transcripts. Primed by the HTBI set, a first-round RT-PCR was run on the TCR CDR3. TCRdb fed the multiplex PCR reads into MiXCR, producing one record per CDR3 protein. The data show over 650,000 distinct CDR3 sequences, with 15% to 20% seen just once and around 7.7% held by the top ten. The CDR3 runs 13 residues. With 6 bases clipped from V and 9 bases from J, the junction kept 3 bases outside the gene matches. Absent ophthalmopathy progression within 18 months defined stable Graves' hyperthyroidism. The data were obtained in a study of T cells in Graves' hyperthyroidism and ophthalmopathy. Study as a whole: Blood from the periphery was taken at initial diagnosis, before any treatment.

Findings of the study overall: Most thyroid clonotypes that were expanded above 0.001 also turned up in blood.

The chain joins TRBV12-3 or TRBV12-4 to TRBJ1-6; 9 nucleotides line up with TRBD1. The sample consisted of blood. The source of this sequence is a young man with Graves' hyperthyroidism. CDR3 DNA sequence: TGTGCCAGCAGACGGGACAGGGTTTCACCCCTCCACTTT. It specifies CASRRDRVSPLHF.